This TCR beta chain was documented in a study of vaccination effects on CD4 cells after COVID-19. Turning to the study itself: As their vaccination, participants received two doses of either BNT162b2 or mRNA-1273.

The data were produced by immunoSEQ multiplex PCR, yet TCRdb's version contains in-frame clones alone and is incomplete. The sample lists 45,000 to 65,000 clones, over 75% seen once, with 2% to 3% in the top ten. Antigen-specific CD4+ T cell clonotypes were called by their expansion after viral peptide-pool culture in ViraFEST. At the end of about ten days of culture, CD4+ T cells were isolated. On days 3 and 7, fresh IL-2 medium replaced half the medium. In the case of this clone: Its target is unknown.

V dropped 6 bases and J dropped 0 bases, with 11 bases sitting between them. The germline gives CDR1 KGHSH, CDR2 LQKENI. The CDR3 has 14 residues. The clonotype originates from a human donor who received a COVID-19 vaccine. The sample consisted of CD4+ T cells from PBMCs cultured with HCoV-229E spike peptides, taken before COVID-19 vaccination. V gene TRBV18 combines with J gene TRBJ1-1; D might be TRBD1 (6 bases). The CDR3 nucleotides read TGTGCCAGCTCGCGCAGGGACATGAACACTGAAGCTTTCTTT. As protein: CASSRRDMNTEAFF.